This T cell receptor (beta chain) was found in a study of a mutant IDH1 vaccine in newly diagnosed glioma. In the study overall: Investigators started vaccination 4-6 weeks after radiotherapy alone, or with temozolomide cycles. Treatment recipients were approximately 62% male and approximately 40% female, and their mean age was roughly 40 years.

As regards this clone: Its antigen is as yet unknown.

The sample's time point: week 23, last vaccination. One vaccine dose held 300 ug of mutant IDH1 20-mer peptide and came with topical imiquimod. TCRdb's copy holds only in-frame clones and misses some; the assay was immunoSEQ multiplex PCR. The sample carries tens of thousands of clones, 80% to 90% recorded once. Points from the study as a whole: Pseudoprogression seemed unlinked to shifts in top peripheral T cell clonotypes.

This CDR3 region has 15 residues. The V gene's germline CDR1 is SGHVS and CDR2 FNYEAQ. Trimming removed 2 bases from V and 5 bases from J, with 13 bases in between. This clonotype was sampled from a man in his forties with glioma. The genes are TRBV7-6 and TRBJ1-5; the D is unclear. The sample in question was PBMCs, obtained from a glioma patient whose treatment included an IDH1 peptide vaccine. The CDR3 DNA follows: TGTGCCAGCAGCTTAAGAGGGCACGGGGATCAGCCCCAGCATTTT. Translated, it gives CASSLRGHGDQPQHF.